Listed below are T cell receptor beta chains from one sample, sequenced in a study of cytomegalovirus exposure and HLA in healthy donors. Clones were sequenced by immunoSEQ multiplex PCR, and TCRdb holds only the in-frame ones, with some missing. The sample has under 400,000 clones; roughly 85% are singletons. The sample was PBMCs. Receptors originate from a woman in her late teens or twenties in good health and CMV-seronegative. Each CDR3 is given with its conserved first and last residue. D genes are given only for firm matches. Size tells how often a clone was seen (once, few, many) or the class of an expanded clone, and some rows leave it out.

j_call | d_call | v_call | clone_size | cdr3_nt | cdr3_aa
TRBJ1-5 | NA | TRBV30 | NA | TGTGCCTGGAACAGGGTCAATCAGCCCCAGCATTTT | CAWNRVNQPQHF
TRBJ2-7 | TRBD1 | TRBV6-5 | NA | TGTGCCAGCAGTTACCTAGGACAGGGGGTCTACGAGCAGTACTTC | CASSYLGQGVYEQYF
TRBJ2-1 | TRBD2 | TRBV6-4 | once | TGTGCCAGCAGTTACGGGACTAGCGAATTTAATGAGCAGTTCTTC | CASSYGTSEFNEQFF
TRBJ2-3 | TRBD2 | TRBV5-4 | NA | TGTGCCAGCAGCGATCGGCGGGAGACAGATACGCAGTATTTT | CASSDRRETDTQYF
TRBJ2-2 | NA | TRBV5-1 | NA | TGCGCCAGCAGCTTGAGCGTCGAAACCGGGGAGCTGTTTTTT | CASSLSVETGELFF
TRBJ2-5 | NA | TRBV6-5 | NA | TGTGCCAGCAGTTACGGGGGCAGGGAGGAGACCCAGTACTTC | CASSYGGREETQYF
TRBJ2-1 | NA | TRBV9 | NA | TGTGCCAGCAGCCTAGACATATACAATGAGCAGTTCTTC | CASSLDIYNEQFF
TRBJ2-2 | TRBD1 | TRBV5-1 | once | TGCGCCAGCAGCTTGGGACAGGGCACCGGGGAGCTGTTTTTT | CASSLGQGTGELFF
TRBJ1-2 | TRBD1 | TRBV6-6 | NA | TGTGCCAGCAGTGTTATCCAGGGGGACTATGGCTACACCTTC | CASSVIQGDYGYTF
TRBJ2-2 | TRBD2 | TRBV5-1 | NA | TGCGCCAGCAGCGACCCGGGACTAGCGTCCAACACCGGGGAGCTGTTTTTT | CASSDPGLASNTGELFF
TRBJ1-1 | TRBD1 | TRBV6-1 | NA | TGTGCCAGCAGGCGTTCGACAGGGGGCTTTGCTGAAGCTTTCTTT | CASRRSTGGFAEAFF
TRBJ2-5 | NA | TRBV5-8 | once | TGTGCCAGCAGGGCGTTATTCGGGGCGGGGGAGACCCAGTACTTC | CASRALFGAGETQYF
TRBJ1-1 | TRBD1 | TRBV27 | NA | TGTGCCAGCCGCAGGGGGCATAGGAACACTGAAGCTTTCTTT | CASRRGHRNTEAFF
TRBJ2-7 | TRBD1 | TRBV7-6 | NA | TGTGCCAGCAGCTTAGAGGTGGGACAGCCCTACGAGCAGTACTTC | CASSLEVGQPYEQYF
TRBJ2-1 | TRBD2 | TRBV2 | NA | TGTGCCAGACGAGGAGGACTAGCGGGATTGTTTTCCTACAATGAGCAGTTCTTC | CARRGGLAGLFSYNEQFF
TRBJ1-2 | NA | TRBV29-1 | NA | TGCAGCGTTGTTGGCAGGGGAAGGGGTGGCTACACCTTC | CSVVGRGRGGYTF
TRBJ2-1 | TRBD2 | TRBV11-2 | NA | TGTGCCAGCAGCGTCGGGACTAGCGGGAGAGATGAGCAGTTCTTC | CASSVGTSGRDEQFF
TRBJ2-1 | TRBD2 | TRBV7-7 | once | TGTGCCAGCACCCCGGGGACTAGCGGGATCAATGAGCAGTTCTTC | CASTPGTSGINEQFF
TRBJ2-7 | NA | TRBV28 | NA | TGTGCCAGCAGTGGTCGCAGGGGATGGTACGAGCAGTACTTC | CASSGRRGWYEQYF
TRBJ2-7 | TRBD2 | TRBV30 | NA | TGTGCCTGGAACGGGAGGGCCTTCCCCTACGAGCAGTACTTC | CAWNGRAFPYEQYF
TRBJ1-1 | NA | TRBV28 | NA | TGTGCCAGCATTTCCCCTATCGGCGGGAAGGACACTGAAGCTTTCTTT | CASISPIGGKDTEAFF
TRBJ2-7 | NA | TRBV10-2 | NA | TGCGCCAGCAGTGACGGCTACGAGCAGTACTTC | CASSDGYEQYF
TRBJ2-2 | NA | TRBV28 | NA | TGTGCCACCCACCAGGGATCGAACACCGGGGAGCTGTTTTTT | CATHQGSNTGELFF
TRBJ2-7 | NA | TRBV13 | NA | TGTGCCAGCAGTCTCGAGGGCTACGAGCAGTACTTC | CASSLEGYEQYF
TRBJ1-6 | NA | TRBV5-1 | few | TGCGCCAGCAGCTTGCGCGGTGGGTATAATTCACCCCTCCACTTT | CASSLRGGYNSPLHF
TRBJ1-2 | NA | TRBV4-1 | once | TGCGCCAGCAGCCAAGACGGCAGGGACTATGGCTACACCTTC | CASSQDGRDYGYTF
TRBJ1-5 | TRBD1 | TRBV6-1 | once | TGTGCCAGCACGAGAGGGGACAGGGGAAATCAGCCCCAGCATTTT | CASTRGDRGNQPQHF